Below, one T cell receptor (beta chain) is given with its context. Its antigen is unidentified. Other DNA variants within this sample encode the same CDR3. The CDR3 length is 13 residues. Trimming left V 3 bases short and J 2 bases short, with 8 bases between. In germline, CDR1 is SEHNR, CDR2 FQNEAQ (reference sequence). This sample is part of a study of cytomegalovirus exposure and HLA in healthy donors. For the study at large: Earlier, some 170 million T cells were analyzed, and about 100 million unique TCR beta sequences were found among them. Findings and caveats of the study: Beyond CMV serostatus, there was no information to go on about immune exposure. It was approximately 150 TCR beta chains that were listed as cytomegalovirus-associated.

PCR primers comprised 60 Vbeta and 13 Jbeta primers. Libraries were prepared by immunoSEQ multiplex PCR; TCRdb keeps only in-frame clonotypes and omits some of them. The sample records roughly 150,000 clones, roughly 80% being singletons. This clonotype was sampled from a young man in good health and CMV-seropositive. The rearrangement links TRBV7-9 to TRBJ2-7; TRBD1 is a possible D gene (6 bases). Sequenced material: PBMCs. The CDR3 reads CASSLDRTYEQYF. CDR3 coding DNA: TGTGCCAGCAGCTTGGACAGAACCTACGAGCAGTACTTC.